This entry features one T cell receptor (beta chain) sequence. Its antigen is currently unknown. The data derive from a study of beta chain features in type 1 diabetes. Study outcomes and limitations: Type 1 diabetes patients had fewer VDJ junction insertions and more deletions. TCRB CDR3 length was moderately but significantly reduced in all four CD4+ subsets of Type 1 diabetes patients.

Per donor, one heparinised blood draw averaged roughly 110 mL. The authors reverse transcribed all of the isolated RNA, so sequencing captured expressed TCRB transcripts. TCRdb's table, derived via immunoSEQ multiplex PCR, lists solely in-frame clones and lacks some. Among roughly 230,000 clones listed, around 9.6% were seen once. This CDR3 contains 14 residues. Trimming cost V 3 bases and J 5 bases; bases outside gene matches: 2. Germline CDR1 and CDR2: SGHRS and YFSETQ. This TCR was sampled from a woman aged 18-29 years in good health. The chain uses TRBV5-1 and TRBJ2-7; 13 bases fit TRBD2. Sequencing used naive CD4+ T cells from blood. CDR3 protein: CASSSGLAGHEQYF. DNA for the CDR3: TGCGCCAGCAGCTCGGGACTAGCGGGACACGAGCAGTACTTC.